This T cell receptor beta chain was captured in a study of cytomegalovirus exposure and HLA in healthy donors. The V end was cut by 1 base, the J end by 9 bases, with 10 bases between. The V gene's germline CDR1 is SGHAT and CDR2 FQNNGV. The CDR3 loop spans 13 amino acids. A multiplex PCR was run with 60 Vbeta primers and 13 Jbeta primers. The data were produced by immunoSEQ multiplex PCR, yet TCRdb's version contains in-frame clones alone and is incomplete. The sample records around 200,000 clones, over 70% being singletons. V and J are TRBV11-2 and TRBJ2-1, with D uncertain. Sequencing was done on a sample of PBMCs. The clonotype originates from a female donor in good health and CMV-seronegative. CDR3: CASSLVRVPEQFF. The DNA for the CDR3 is TGTGCCAGCAGCTTAGTCCGAGTTCCTGAGCAGTTCTTC.